Reported below is one T cell receptor beta chain. The antigen is not known. This specimen belongs to a study of cytomegalovirus exposure and HLA in healthy donors. Germline V lookup: CDR1 SGHRS, CDR2 YFSETQ. The CDR3 consists of 14 residues. The V and J ends lost 4 bases and 2 bases, in that order; junction bases with no gene match: 6. Study-wide findings and caveats: Sequence variants that were highly shared formed a cluster that was likely a sequencing artifact. A link between a missense DCLRE1C variant and TCR beta V- and J-gene trimming emerged from a later analysis. Rare TCR sequences predominated, though certain public TCRs were found in many donors.

The PCR was carried out with 60 Vbeta primers and 13 Jbeta primers. Per the original data handling: Among the unique TCR beta chains that a later analysis counted, about 79 million in all, roughly 11 million were shared. Libraries were prepared by immunoSEQ multiplex PCR; TCRdb keeps only in-frame clonotypes and omits some of them. V and J calls plus clone size are reproduced from that table; the DNA served to infer D and trimming. This sample has some 110,000 clones, with about four fifths found just once. The V call is TRBV5-1, the J call TRBJ2-7; 7 nucleotides align to TRBD1. The receptor's source is a man aged 25 to 40 in good health and CMV-seropositive. The material sequenced was PBMCs. The chain's CDR3 is CASSRDSLTYEQYF. CDR3 bases: TGCGCCAGCAGCCGGGACAGTTTAACCTACGAGCAGTACTTC.